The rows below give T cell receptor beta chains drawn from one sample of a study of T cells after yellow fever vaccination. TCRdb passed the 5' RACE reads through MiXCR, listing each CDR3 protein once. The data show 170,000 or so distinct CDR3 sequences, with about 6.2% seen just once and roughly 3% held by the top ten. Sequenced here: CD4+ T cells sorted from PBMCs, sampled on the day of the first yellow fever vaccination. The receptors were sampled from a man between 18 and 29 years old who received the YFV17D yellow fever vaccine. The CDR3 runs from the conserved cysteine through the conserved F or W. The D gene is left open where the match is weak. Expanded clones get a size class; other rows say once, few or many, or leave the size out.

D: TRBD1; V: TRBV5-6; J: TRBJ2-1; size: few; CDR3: CASSGGQWHNEQFF; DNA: TGTGCCAGCAGTGGGGGACAGTGGCACAATGAGCAGTTCTTC
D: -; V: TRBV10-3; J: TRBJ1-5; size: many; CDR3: CAISQGAGFNQPQHF; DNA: TGTGCCATCAGCCAGGGAGCGGGGTTTAATCAGCCCCAGCATTTT
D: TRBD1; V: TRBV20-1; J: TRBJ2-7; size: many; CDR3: CSAPRAGTGGNEQYF; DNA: TGCAGTGCTCCACGCGCCGGGACAGGGGGCAACGAGCAGTACTTC
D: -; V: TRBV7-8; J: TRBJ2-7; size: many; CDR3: CASSVGSGQGSYEQYF; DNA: TGTGCCAGCAGTGTGGGTTCCGGTCAGGGAAGCTACGAGCAGTACTTC
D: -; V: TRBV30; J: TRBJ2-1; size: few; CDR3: CAWSYLGYEQFF; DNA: TGTGCCTGGAGTTATCTGGGATATGAGCAGTTCTTC
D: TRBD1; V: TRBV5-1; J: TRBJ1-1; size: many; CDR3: CASSWDRPNTEAFF; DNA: TGCGCCAGCAGCTGGGACAGGCCTAACACTGAAGCTTTCTTT
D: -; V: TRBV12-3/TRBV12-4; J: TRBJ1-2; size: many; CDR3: CASSFRASFYGYTF; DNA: TGTGCCAGCAGTTTTCGGGCCTCCTTCTATGGCTACACCTTC
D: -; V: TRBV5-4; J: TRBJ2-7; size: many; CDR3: CASSSETGSYEQYF; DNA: TGTGCCAGCAGCTCCGAGACAGGATCCTACGAGCAGTACTTC
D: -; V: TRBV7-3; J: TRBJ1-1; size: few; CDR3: CASSLPGTEAFF; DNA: TGTGCCAGCAGCCTACCCGGGACGGAAGCTTTCTTT
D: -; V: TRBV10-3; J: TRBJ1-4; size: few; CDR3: CAISESSEKLFF; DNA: TGTGCCATCAGTGAGTCGAGCGAAAAACTGTTTTTT
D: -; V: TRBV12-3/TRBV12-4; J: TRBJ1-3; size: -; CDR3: CASSFQEGNTIYF; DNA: TGTGCCAGCAGTTTTCAGGAGGGAAACACCATATATTTT
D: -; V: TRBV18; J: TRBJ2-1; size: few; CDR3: CASSPNTGRNNEQFF; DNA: TGTGCCAGCTCACCAAATACAGGACGAAACAATGAGCAGTTCTTC
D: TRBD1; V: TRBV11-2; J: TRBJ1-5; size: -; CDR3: CASSFLDRGRNSNQPQHF; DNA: TGTGCCAGCAGCTTTCTAGACAGGGGGCGGAATAGCAATCAGCCCCAGCATTTT
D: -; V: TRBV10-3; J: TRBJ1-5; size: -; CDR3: CAISGGAGAGNSNQPQHF; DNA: TGTGCCATCAGTGGAGGGGCTGGCGCCGGGAATAGCAATCAGCCCCAGCATTTT
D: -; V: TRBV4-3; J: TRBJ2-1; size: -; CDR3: CASSQGVDFDIHNEQFF; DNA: TGCGCCAGCAGCCAAGGGGTAGACTTCGATATACACAATGAGCAGTTCTTC
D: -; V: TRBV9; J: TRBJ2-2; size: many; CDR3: CASSVELTSGLGELFF; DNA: TGTGCCAGCAGCGTAGAGTTGACTTCTGGGCTCGGGGAGCTGTTTTTT
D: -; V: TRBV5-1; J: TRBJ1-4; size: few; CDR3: CASSGGAEDEKLFF; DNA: TGCGCCAGCAGCGGGGGTGCAGAGGATGAAAAACTGTTTTTT
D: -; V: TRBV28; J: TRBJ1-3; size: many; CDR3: CASSLTHRVIYF; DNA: TGTGCCAGCAGTTTAACCCACAGGGTCATATATTTT
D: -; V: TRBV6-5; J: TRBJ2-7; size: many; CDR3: CASTSNYEQYF; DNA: TGTGCCAGCACTTCAAATTACGAGCAGTACTTC
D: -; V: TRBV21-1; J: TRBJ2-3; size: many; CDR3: CASSKRLGTEADTQYF; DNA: TGTGCCAGCAGCAAACGGCTAGGGACAGAGGCAGATACGCAGTATTTT
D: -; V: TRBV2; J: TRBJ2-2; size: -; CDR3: CASSVGKGKLFF; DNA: TGTGCCAGCAGTGTAGGGAAAGGGAAGCTGTTTTTT
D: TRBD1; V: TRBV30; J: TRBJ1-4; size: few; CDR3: CAWSTGQGNEKLFF; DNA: TGTGCCTGGAGTACGGGACAGGGTAATGAAAAACTGTTTTTT
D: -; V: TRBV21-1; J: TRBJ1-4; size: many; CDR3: CASSRAENEKLFF; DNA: TGTGCCAGCAGCAGGGCAGAAAATGAAAAACTGTTTTTT
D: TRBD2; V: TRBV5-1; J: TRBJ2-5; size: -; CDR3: CASRLAGETQYF; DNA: TGCGCCAGCAGACTAGCGGGAGAGACCCAGTACTTC
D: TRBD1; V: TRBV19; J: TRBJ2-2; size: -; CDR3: CASNRDRLTGELFF; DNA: TGTGCCAGCAACCGGGACAGACTCACCGGGGAGCTGTTTTTT
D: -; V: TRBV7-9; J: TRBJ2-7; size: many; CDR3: CASKGLKGDSYEQYF; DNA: TGTGCCAGCAAAGGTCTGAAGGGGGACTCCTACGAGCAGTACTTC
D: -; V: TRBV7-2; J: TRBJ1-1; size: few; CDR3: CASSLNGGRGSNTEAFF; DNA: TGTGCCAGCAGCTTAAACGGGGGAAGGGGGTCGAACACTGAAGCTTTCTTT
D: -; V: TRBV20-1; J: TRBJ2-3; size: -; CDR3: CSAALPGSSTDTQYF; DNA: TGCAGTGCTGCCCTACCGGGGTCTAGCACAGATACGCAGTATTTT
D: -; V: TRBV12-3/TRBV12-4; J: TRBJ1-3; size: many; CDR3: CASSRRSGGNTIYF; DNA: TGTGCCAGCAGCCGTCGTTCCGGCGGGAACACCATATATTTT
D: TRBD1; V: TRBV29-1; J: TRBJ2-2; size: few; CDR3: CSVVIAGGTGELFF; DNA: TGCAGCGTTGTTATAGCAGGGGGAACCGGGGAGCTGTTTTTT
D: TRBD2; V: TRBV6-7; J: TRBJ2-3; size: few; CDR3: CASSAPGLAKDTQYF; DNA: TGTGCCAGCAGTGCCCCGGGACTAGCGAAAGATACGCAGTATTTT
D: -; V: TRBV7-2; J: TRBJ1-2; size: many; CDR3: CASSPPAGSYGYTF; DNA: TGTGCCAGCAGCCCCCCGGCCGGGTCCTATGGCTACACCTTC
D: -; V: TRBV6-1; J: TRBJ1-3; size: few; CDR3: CASTASAARGNTIYF; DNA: TGTGCCAGCACTGCGTCGGCGGCCCGTGGAAACACCATATATTTT
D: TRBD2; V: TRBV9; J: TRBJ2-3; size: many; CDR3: CASSVGAGPSTDTQYF; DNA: TGTGCCAGCAGCGTAGGAGCGGGGCCTAGCACAGATACGCAGTATTTT
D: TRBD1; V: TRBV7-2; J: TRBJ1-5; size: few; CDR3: CASSWGQGAYQPQHF; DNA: TGTGCCAGCAGCTGGGGACAGGGGGCTTATCAGCCCCAGCATTTT
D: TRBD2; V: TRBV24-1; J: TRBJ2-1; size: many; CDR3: CATSALGGENEQFF; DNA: TGTGCCACCAGTGCCCTTGGGGGGGAAAATGAGCAGTTCTTC
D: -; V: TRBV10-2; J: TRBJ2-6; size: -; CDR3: CASSAPSGANVLTF; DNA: TGCGCCAGCAGTGCACCATCTGGGGCCAACGTCCTGACTTTC
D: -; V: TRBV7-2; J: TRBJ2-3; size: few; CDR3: CASSLARGRGGTDTQYF; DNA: TGTGCCAGCAGCTTAGCGCGGGGCAGGGGGGGAACAGATACGCAGTATTTT
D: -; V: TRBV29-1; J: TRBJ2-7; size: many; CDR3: CSVSTTLTYEQYF; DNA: TGCAGCGTTAGTACGACACTAACCTACGAGCAGTACTTC
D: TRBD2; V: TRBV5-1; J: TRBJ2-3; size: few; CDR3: CASSISGPRTDTQYF; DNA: TGCGCCAGCAGCATTAGCGGGCCTCGCACAGATACGCAGTATTTT
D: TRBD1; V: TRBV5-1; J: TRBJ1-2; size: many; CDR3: CASSFGQGERDGYTF; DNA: TGCGCCAGCAGCTTCGGACAGGGGGAAAGGGATGGCTACACCTTC
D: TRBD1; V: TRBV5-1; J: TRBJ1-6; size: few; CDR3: CASTPVGRGNNSPLHF; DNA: TGCGCCAGCACCCCCGTGGGCAGGGGGAACAATTCACCCCTCCACTTT
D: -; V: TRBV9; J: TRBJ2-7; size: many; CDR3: CASSARQEPYEQYF; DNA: TGTGCCAGCAGCGCAAGACAGGAGCCCTACGAGCAGTACTTC
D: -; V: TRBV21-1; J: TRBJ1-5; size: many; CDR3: CASSKDTGGCNQPQHF; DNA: TGTGCCAGCAGCAAAGACACAGGGGGGTGCAATCAGCCCCAGCATTTT
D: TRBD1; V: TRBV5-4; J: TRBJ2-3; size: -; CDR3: CASSSPTGATDTQYF; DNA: TGTGCCAGCAGCTCGCCGACAGGGGCCACAGATACGCAGTATTTT